Below are 30 T cell receptor beta chains sequenced from a single sample in a study of cytomegalovirus exposure and HLA in healthy donors. PCR primers comprised 60 Vbeta and 13 Jbeta primers. Generated by immunoSEQ multiplex PCR, the TCRdb table keeps only in-frame clones and is missing some. The sample includes 150,000 to 200,000 clones, roughly three quarters of them seen just once. The source material was PBMCs. All receptors come from a woman in her thirties or forties in good health and CMV-seropositive.

The V call is TRBV7-2, the J call TRBJ2-3; TRBD2 matches 7 bases. The CDR3 consists of 14 residues. Losses at the gene ends were 5 bases for V and 2 bases for J; bases not matched to a gene: 4. Looked up from germline, CDR1 is SGHTA and CDR2 is FQGNSA. In nucleotides, the CDR3 is TGTGCCAGCAGCCCAAGCGGGGACACAGATACGCAGTATTTT. This codes for CASSPSGDTDTQYF.

This clone was counted a single time. The rearrangement uses TRBV28 and TRBJ2-7; TRBD1 is a possible D gene (6 bases). This CDR3 region has 16 residues. Germline CDR1 is MDHEN and CDR2 is SYDVKM. V dropped 4 bases and J dropped 2 bases, with 18 bases sitting between them. The CDR3 reads CASSSGRLRGAYEQYF. CDR3 DNA: TGTGCCAGCAGTTCGGGCCGTCTCAGGGGCGCCTACGAGCAGTACTTC.

This clone was seen a few times. The chain employs TRBV27 and TRBJ2-3; TRBD2 is a possible D gene (6 bases). Germline V gene sequence: CDR1 MNHEY, CDR2 SMNVEV (reference sequence). V was shortened by 4 bases and J by 5 bases, with 13 bases between the two germline ends. CDR3 length: 14 residues. The CDR3 spells CASSYWGVGDTQYF. The CDR3 region has the DNA TGTGCCAGCAGTTATTGGGGGGTGGGAGATACGCAGTATTTT.

The genes are TRBV19 and TRBJ2-3; 10 positions match TRBD2. Germline CDR1 is LNHDA and CDR2 is SQIVND (reference sequence). Trimming took 3 bases from V and 0 from J; bases not matched to a gene: 3. This CDR3 comprises 16 residues. The CDR3 DNA reads as TGTGCCAGTAGTATTAGCGGGGGGCCTAGCACAGATACGCAGTATTTT. Its protein is CASSISGGPSTDTQYF. The variable domain in full, completed from reference TRBV19 and TRBJ2-3, reads DGGITQSPKYLFRKEGQNVTLSCEQNLNHDAMYWYRQDPGQGLRLIYYSQIVNDFQKGDIAEGYSVSREKKESFPLTVTSAQKNPTAFYLCASSISGGPSTDTQYFGPGTRLTVL.

The chain is built from TRBV28 and TRBJ2-2, with D possibly matching TRBD1 (6 bases). This CDR3 comprises 14 residues. With 4 bases removed from V and 1 base from J, the gap between germline ends came to 7 bases. Germline V gene lookup returns CDR1 MDHEN and CDR2 SYDVKM. The CDR3 bases are TGTGCCAGCAGTTGGGGACAGAACACCGGGGAGCTGTTTTTT. This encodes CASSWGQNTGELFF.

About this clone: At one boundary the junction diverges from the germline segment, which might be a read error. The chain joins TRBV5-6 to TRBJ2-6; D may be TRBD1 (5 bases). CDR1 and CDR2 (germline): SGHDT, YYEEEE. The CDR3 extends over 17 amino acids. CDR3: CASSFSQGNPGANGLTF. CDR3 in DNA: TGTGCCAGCAGCTTTTCCCAGGGCAATCCTGGGGCCAACGGCCTGACTTTC.

On this clone: Compared with germline, one end of the junction differs, possibly owing to a read error. V and J are TRBV6-1 and TRBJ2-6, with D tentatively TRBD1 (6 bases). The CDR3 is 15 residues long. Germline CDR1 and CDR2: MNHNS and SASEGT. In nucleotides, the CDR3 is TGTGCCAGCACAGACAGGTCCTCTGGGGCCAACGGCCTGACTTTC. Amino acids: CASTDRSSGANGLTF.

This rearrangement joins TRBV2 to TRBJ2-7; 9 bases align to TRBD2. Germline lookup yields CDR1 SNHLY and CDR2 FYNNEI. The V segment lost 2 bases and the J segment 3 bases; nucleotides outside the gene matches: 5. The length of the CDR3 is 15 residues. The CDR3 reads CASSESSGGFYEQYF. In DNA, the CDR3 is TGTGCCAGCAGTGAATCAAGCGGGGGGTTCTACGAGCAGTACTTC.

The J gene is TRBJ1-2, the V gene TRBV5-1; D remains unclear. The germline V and J ends were trimmed by 0 bases and 5 bases, with 5 bases remaining between them. CDR1 SGHRS and CDR2 YFSETQ come from the germline V gene. The CDR3 has 12 amino acids. The CDR3 is CASSLGEYGYTF. The DNA for the CDR3 is TGCGCCAGCAGCTTGGGCGAGTATGGCTACACCTTC. Combining the CDR3 with reference TRBV5-1 and TRBJ1-2 gives the whole variable domain KAGVTQTPRYLIKTRGQQVTLSCSPISGHRSVSWYQQTPGQGLQFLFEYFSETQRNKGNFPGRFSGRQFSNSRSEMNVSTLELGDSALYLCASSLGEYGYTFGSGTRLTVV.

The rearrangement uses TRBV9 and TRBJ2-5; D perhaps matches TRBD2 (6 bases). The CDR3 is 15 amino acids. Germline assignment: CDR1 SGDLS and CDR2 YYNGEE. The V end was cut by 3 bases, the J end by 4 bases, with 16 bases between. As DNA, the CDR3 is TGTGCCAGCAGCGCGACGGCGATGCGGGGAGAGACCCAGTACTTC. Translated: CASSATAMRGETQYF.

The V and J genes are TRBV11-2 and TRBJ1-2; TRBD1 matches 9 bases. The CDR3 length is 12 residues. CDR1 is SGHAT and CDR2 is FQNNGV in the germline V gene. With 4 bases clipped from V and 8 bases from J, the junction kept 2 bases outside the gene matches. The CDR3 reads CASSWDRVGYTF. CDR3 bases: TGTGCCAGCAGCTGGGACAGGGTCGGCTACACCTTC.

The chain uses TRBV10-2 and TRBJ1-5; 7 nucleotides align to TRBD1. CDR1 and CDR2 (germline): WSHSY, SAAADI. The CDR3 is 14 amino acids. With 4 bases clipped from V and 3 bases from J, the junction kept 3 bases outside the gene matches. CDR3 bases: TGCGCCAGCAGTGGCGGACAGGCCAATCAGCCCCAGCATTTT. This gives the protein CASSGGQANQPQHF.

V usage is TRBV30 and J usage is TRBJ1-2, with D unclear. Looked up from germline, CDR1 is GTSNPN and CDR2 is SVGIG (reference sequence). The V end lost 3 bases, the J end lost 1 base, and 3 bases lay between the germline ends. There are 11 residues in the CDR3. CDR3 protein: CAWSSNYGYTF. The CDR3 nucleotides read TGTGCCTGGAGCAGTAACTATGGCTACACCTTC.

This clone was detected once. The chain carries TRBV5-6 and TRBJ2-3, with 7 bases matching TRBD2. Germline CDR1 reads SGHDT; CDR2 reads YYEEEE. Trimming took 4 bases from V and 2 from J; bases not matched to a gene: 4. This CDR3 has 14 amino acids. CDR3 DNA sequence: TGTGCCAGCAGCGGGGGGGGTTTCACAGATACGCAGTATTTT. This gives the protein CASSGGGFTDTQYF. Full variable domain (outside the CDR3, taken from reference TRBV5-6 and TRBJ2-3): DAGVTQSPTHLIKTRGQQVTLRCSPKSGHDTVSWYQQALGQGPQFIFQYYEEEERQRGNFPDRFSGHQFPNYSSELNVNALLLGDSALYLCASSGGGFTDTQYFGPGTRLTVL.

This chain joins TRBV20-1 and TRBJ1-1, with a weak D call TRBD1 (5 bases). The length of the CDR3 is 11 residues. CDR1 and CDR2 from the germline V gene are DFQATT and SNEGSKA (reference sequence). Trimming pared 5 bases from V and 8 bases from J, leaving 12 bases between. Written as DNA, the CDR3 is TGCAGTGCTGCTGGGGGGATGGAAGCTTTCTTT. Its protein is CSAAGGMEAFF.

The V call is TRBV19, the J call TRBJ2-5, with a possible D match to TRBD2 (5 bases). Germline loops: CDR1 LNHDA, CDR2 SQIVND (reference sequence). CDR3 length: 15 amino acids. V gave up 1 base and J gave up 4 bases, with 13 bases separating them. Written as DNA, the CDR3 is TGTGCCAGTAGTATAGCCCTTGGAGGTAGAGAGACCCAGTACTTC. This encodes CASSIALGGRETQYF. Looking up the rest from reference TRBV19 and TRBJ2-5 gives the full variable domain: DGGITQSPKYLFRKEGQNVTLSCEQNLNHDAMYWYRQDPGQGLRLIYYSQIVNDFQKGDIAEGYSVSREKKESFPLTVTSAQKNPTAFYLCASSIALGGRETQYFGPGTRLLVL.

In this sample, this clone turned up a few times. The CDR3 coding sequence is TGTGCCAGCAGTTTGAAGGAGGGGTCGACTGAAGCTTTCTTT. It encodes CASSLKEGSTEAFF. V gene TRBV27 combines with J gene TRBJ1-1, with D perhaps matching TRBD1 (5 bases). Deletions cut 3 bases from V and 5 bases from J, with 13 bases between. The CDR3 sequence is 14 residues long. Germline-derived CDR1 and CDR2 are MNHEY and SMNVEV (reference sequence).

The chain joins TRBV5-5 to TRBJ2-7, with 12 bases that match TRBD2. The CDR3 length is 17 residues. V trimming: 2 bases; J trimming: 4 bases; junction bases outside the gene matches: 10. The germline CDR1 and CDR2 sequences are SGHKS and YYEKEE (reference sequence). The CDR3 DNA reads as TGTGCCAGCAGCTTTTCGGTGACTAGCGGGGGTAATTACGAGCAGTACTTC. It translates to CASSFSVTSGGNYEQYF.

This chain connects TRBV6-6 to TRBJ1-4, with D uncertain. The V and J ends lost 2 bases and 5 bases respectively, with 3 bases between them. The CDR3 extends over 12 amino acids. Germline assignment: CDR1 MNHNY and CDR2 SVGAGI (reference sequence). The CDR3 DNA reads as TGTGCCAGCAGTTACGCGAATGAAAAACTGTTTTTT. Its translation is CASSYANEKLFF.

This clone was counted a few times. The chain is built from TRBV6-1 and TRBJ1-2; no firm D call. CDR3 length: 14 residues. Trimming cost V 10 bases and J 4 bases, with 19 bases left between them. Germline assignment: CDR1 MNHNS and CDR2 SASEGT. CDR3 region: CANRKDGRGYGYTF. The CDR3 bases are TGTGCCAACCGGAAGGACGGACGGGGCTATGGCTACACCTTC.

The chain recombines TRBV29-1 with TRBJ2-6; 10 bases map to TRBD1. The germline V gene encodes CDR1 SQVTM and CDR2 ANQGSEA. The CDR3 is 18 residues long. V lost 0 bases, J lost 3 bases, and 8 bases stayed unmatched. The CDR3 reads CSVEDRTGGWSGANVLTF. The CDR3 coding sequence is TGCAGCGTTGAAGACCGGACAGGGGGTTGGAGTGGGGCCAACGTCCTGACTTTC. The complete variable domain, with remaining parts taken from reference TRBV29-1 and TRBJ2-6, reads SAVISQKPSRDICQRGTSLTIQCQVDSQVTMMFWYRQQPGQSLTLIATANQGSEATYESGFVIDKFPISRPNLTFSTLTVSNMSPEDSSIYLCSVEDRTGGWSGANVLTFGAGSRLTVL.

This rearrangement joins TRBV18 to TRBJ2-6, with D uncertain. Germline CDR1 and CDR2: KGHSH and LQKENI. V was pared by 3 bases and J by 2 bases, with 11 bases between. There are 16 residues in the CDR3. The CDR3 sequence: CASSPTLGAGANVLTF. The CDR3, as DNA: TGTGCCAGCTCACCGACTTTAGGCGCTGGGGCCAACGTCCTGACTTTC.

This clone appeared a few times. J is TRBJ2-1 and V is TRBV5-6; D unresolved. The CDR3 contains 13 residues. Germline V lookup: CDR1 SGHDT, CDR2 YYEEEE. Trimming took off 1 base at V and 6 bases at J, with 8 bases between the two ends. Here the CDR3 reads CASSLPGRNEQFF. CDR3 coding DNA: TGTGCCAGCAGCTTGCCTGGCCGCAATGAGCAGTTCTTC.

This rearrangement joins TRBV30 to TRBJ2-1, with a tentative D call TRBD2 (6 bases). CDR1 is GTSNPN and CDR2 is SVGIG in the germline V gene (reference sequence). The CDR3 is made up of 15 amino acids. V was trimmed by 4 bases and J by 4 bases, leaving 17 bases between them. The CDR3 loop is CAWNRGTFTYNEQFF. CDR3 nucleotides: TGTGCCTGGAATCGAGGGACTTTCACATACAATGAGCAGTTCTTC.

The rearrangement joins TRBV19 to TRBJ2-2, with D possibly being TRBD2 (5 bases). V lost 7 bases and J lost 7, with 22 bases in between. Germline CDR1 LNHDA, CDR2 SQIVND (reference sequence). This CDR3 comprises 16 residues. CDR3 sequence: CASTPWANLGGGELFF. The CDR3 nucleotides read TGTGCCAGTACCCCCTGGGCTAATCTAGGAGGCGGGGAGCTGTTTTTT.

A few counts support this clone. This chain uses TRBV4-3 with TRBJ2-3, with D possibly being TRBD2 (6 bases). Trimming took 1 base from V and 4 from J, leaving 6 bases between them. The CDR3 is made up of 13 amino acids. The germline V gene encodes CDR1 LGHNA and CDR2 YSLEER. CDR3: CASSQGRADTQYF. CDR3 in DNA: TGCGCCAGCAGCCAAGGGAGGGCAGATACGCAGTATTTT.

The chain links TRBV28 to TRBJ1-3; no firm D call. CDR3 length: 14 residues. Germline V lookup: CDR1 MDHEN, CDR2 SYDVKM. Deletions cut 1 base from V and 0 bases from J, with 4 bases between. DNA of the CDR3: TGTGCCAGCAGTTTATCCATCTCTGGAAACACCATATATTTT. Its translation is CASSLSISGNTIYF.

This clone has only one observation. CDR3 in DNA: TGTGCCAGCAGTTTACAGTGGAGATATGGCTACACCTTC. Translating gives CASSLQWRYGYTF. The chain employs TRBV28 and TRBJ1-2; D unclear. The CDR3 runs 13 residues. CDR1 and CDR2 (germline): MDHEN, SYDVKM. With 2 bases removed from V and 5 bases from J, the gap between germline ends came to 9 bases.

The chain couples TRBV5-1 to TRBJ2-3; 7 nucleotides align to TRBD1. Unmatched junction bases numbered 8, after V lost 2 bases and J lost 2 bases. CDR1 is SGHRS and CDR2 is YFSETQ in the germline V gene. The CDR3 is 16 amino acids. Written as DNA, the CDR3 is TGCGCCAGCAGCTTTCGGACAGGCCTTGACACAGATACGCAGTATTTT. Its protein product is CASSFRTGLDTDTQYF.

The V gene is TRBV10-3, the J gene TRBJ1-3; 7 bases line up with TRBD1. This CDR3 spans 13 amino acids. Germline V CDR1 and CDR2: ENHRY, SYGVKD. The V segment lost 11 bases and the J segment 4 bases; nucleotides outside the gene matches: 8. Here the CDR3 reads CAARQGSGNTIYF. CDR3 nucleotides: TGTGCCGCCCGACAGGGTTCAGGAAACACCATATATTTT.